The clone carrying this TCR beta chain has only a few counts. Its antigen is as yet unknown. TCRdb passed the RT-PCR reads through MiXCR, listing each CDR3 protein once. The table records about 580,000 distinct CDR3 sequences, 14% of them present only once. This entry belongs to a study of response to subunit inactivated influenza vaccine. V lost 3 bases, J lost 4 bases, and 9 bases lay in between. Germline CDR1 reads LNHNV; CDR2 reads YYDKDF (reference sequence). This CDR3 contains 13 residues. Overall study findings and caveats: The authors suggested that few new T cells are recruited per seasonal influenza vaccination.

This TCR was recovered from a man aged 45-65 years who received an inactivated influenza vaccine. V is TRBV15 and J is TRBJ2-5; D is uncertain. The source was PBMCs from blood, collected 11 to 12 days after vaccination. CDR3: CATSRVFLETQYF. The DNA for the CDR3 is TGTGCCACCAGCAGGGTTTTTTTAGAGACCCAGTACTTC.